This TCR beta chain was profiled in a study of blood T cells in healthy people across ages. Study-wide context: About one barcoded TCR beta cDNA was captured per two T cells.

Peripheral blood from each donor was collected in a volume of approximately 9.2 milliliters. The CDR3 contains 13 residues. Trimming took 1 base from V and 6 from J, leaving 9 bases between them. The germline V gene has CDR1 MGHRA and CDR2 YSYEKL. A J-beta primer mix and a sample-barcoded 5' primer were used in a second PCR of about 6 to 12 cycles. In TCRdb, the 5' RACE reads were re-called with MiXCR into one record per CDR3 protein. This table holds more than 1.4 million distinct CDR3 sequences, 40% to 50% found once. The source of this sequence is a woman aged 18 to 35 in good health. The sequencing input was blood. The chain links TRBV4-1 to TRBJ1-1; no clear D. CDR3 bases: TGCGCCAGCAGCCAAGGACCCCAGGCTGAAGCTTTCTTT. Its translation: CASSQGPQAEAFF.